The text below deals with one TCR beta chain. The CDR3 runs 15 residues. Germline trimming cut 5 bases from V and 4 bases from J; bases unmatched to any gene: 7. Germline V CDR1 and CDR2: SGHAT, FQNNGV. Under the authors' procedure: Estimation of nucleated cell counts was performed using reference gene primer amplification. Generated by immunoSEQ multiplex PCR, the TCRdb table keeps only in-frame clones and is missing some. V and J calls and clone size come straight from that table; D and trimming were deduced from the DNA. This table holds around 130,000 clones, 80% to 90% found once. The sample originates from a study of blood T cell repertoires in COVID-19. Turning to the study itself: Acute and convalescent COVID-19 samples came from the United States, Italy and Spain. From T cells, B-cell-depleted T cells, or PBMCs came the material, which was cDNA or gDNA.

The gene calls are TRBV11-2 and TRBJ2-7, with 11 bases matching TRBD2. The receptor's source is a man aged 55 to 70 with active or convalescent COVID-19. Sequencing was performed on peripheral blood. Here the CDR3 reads CASSPGTSGGYEQYF. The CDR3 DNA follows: TGTGCCAGCAGCCCGGGGACTAGCGGAGGTTACGAGCAGTACTTC.